One sample yielded the 5 T cell receptor beta chains listed below, sequenced in a study of cytomegalovirus exposure and HLA in healthy donors (dated by TCRdb to 2015 to 2018). Libraries came from the immunoSEQ multiplex PCR assay. The table was pulled from immuneACCESS by TCRdb, which kept in-frame rearrangements only. Such tables lose some clones; where checked, under half of the loss comes from unresolved V genes, and the rest has no known cause. This sample has 150,000 to 200,000 clones in its table, and about 81% of those were observed once. Over 0.95% of the sample comes from the top ten. The specimen was PBMCs. The receptors come from a woman in her 30s in good health and CMV-seronegative.

This clone was detected only a few times. This chain joins TRBV28 and TRBJ1-1; weak D call: TRBD1 (6 bases). CDR1 is MDHEN, CDR2 SYDVKM, per germline. V was shortened by 6 bases and J by 0 bases, with 14 bases between the two germline ends. The CDR3 has 15 residues. CDR3 amino acids: CASSSSQGMNTEAFF. The CDR3 coding sequence is TGTGCCAGCAGCTCCTCACAGGGAATGAACACTGAAGCTTTCTTT.

The sample holds one count of this clone. The chain is built from TRBV7-9 and TRBJ1-4; D might be TRBD1 (5 bases). V lost 5 bases to trimming and J lost 5 bases, with 12 bases between them. The CDR3 sequence is 14 residues long. Germline CDR1 and CDR2: SEHNR and FQNEAQ (reference sequence). The CDR3 protein is CASSMTVGNEKLFF. CDR3 DNA: TGTGCCAGCAGCATGACAGTGGGGAATGAAAAACTGTTTTTT.

This clone has just one count. At the DNA level, this CDR3 is encoded by other sequences in the same sample as well. The chain couples TRBV28 to TRBJ1-5; D is perhaps TRBD1 (5 bases). Looked up from germline, CDR1 is MDHEN and CDR2 is SYDVKM. V lost 7 bases and J 6 bases, leaving 13 bases between the germline ends. The CDR3 runs 13 residues. This chain's CDR3 is CASNRSGFQPQHF. Written as DNA, the CDR3 is TGTGCCAGCAACCGATCAGGGTTTCAGCCCCAGCATTTT. Full variable domain (rest looked up from reference TRBV28 and TRBJ1-5): DVKVTQSSRYLVKRTGEKVFLECVQDMDHENMFWYRQDPGLGLRLIYFSYDVKMKEKGDIPEGYSVSREKKERFSLILESASTNQTSMYLCASNRSGFQPQHFGDGTRLSIL.

The V call is TRBV9, the J call TRBJ1-4; 7 positions match TRBD1. CDR1 is SGDLS, CDR2 YYNGEE, per germline. V shed 3 bases, J shed 7 bases, and the junction held 6 bases outside the gene matches. The CDR3 runs 14 residues. The CDR3 here is CASSARGPGEKLFF. CDR3 nucleotides: TGTGCCAGCAGCGCGAGGGGGCCCGGTGAAAAACTGTTTTTT.

The rearrangement links TRBV6-5 to TRBJ1-6; 8 bases line up with TRBD1. This CDR3 comprises 13 residues. Germline values: CDR1 MNHEY, CDR2 SVGAGI. Trimming at V came to 7 bases and at J to 7 bases, leaving 3 bases not matched to a gene. This CDR3 is CASNRQGNSPLHF. In nucleotides, the CDR3 is TGTGCCAGCAATAGACAGGGGAATTCACCCCTCCACTTT.